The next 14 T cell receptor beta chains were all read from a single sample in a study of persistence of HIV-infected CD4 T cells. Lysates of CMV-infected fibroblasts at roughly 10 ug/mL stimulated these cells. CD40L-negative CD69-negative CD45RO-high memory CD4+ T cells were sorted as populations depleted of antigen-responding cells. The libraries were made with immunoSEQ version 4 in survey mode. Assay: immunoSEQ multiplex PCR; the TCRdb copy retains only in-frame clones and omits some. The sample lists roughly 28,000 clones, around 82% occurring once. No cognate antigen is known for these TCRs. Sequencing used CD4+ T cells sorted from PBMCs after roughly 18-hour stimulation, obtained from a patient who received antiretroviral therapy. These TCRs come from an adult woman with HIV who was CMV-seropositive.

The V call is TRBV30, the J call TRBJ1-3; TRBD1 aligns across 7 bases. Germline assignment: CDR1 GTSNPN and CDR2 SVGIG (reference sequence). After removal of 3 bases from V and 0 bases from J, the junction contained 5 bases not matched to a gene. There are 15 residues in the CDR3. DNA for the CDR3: TGTGCCTGGAGGGGGGACAGCTACTCTGGAAACACCATATATTTT. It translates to CAWRGDSYSGNTIYF.

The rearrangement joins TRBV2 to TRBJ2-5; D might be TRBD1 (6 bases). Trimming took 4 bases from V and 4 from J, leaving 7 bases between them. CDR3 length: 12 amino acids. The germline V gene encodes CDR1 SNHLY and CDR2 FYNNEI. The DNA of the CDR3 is TGTGCCAGCAGTGGGACAGTAGAGACCCAGTACTTC. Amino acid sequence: CASSGTVETQYF. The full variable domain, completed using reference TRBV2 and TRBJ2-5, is EPEVTQTPSHQVTQMGQEVILRCVPISNHLYFYWYRQILGQKVEFLVSFYNNEISEKSEIFDDQFSVERPDGSNFTLKIRSTKLEDSAMYFCASSGTVETQYFGPGTRLLVL.

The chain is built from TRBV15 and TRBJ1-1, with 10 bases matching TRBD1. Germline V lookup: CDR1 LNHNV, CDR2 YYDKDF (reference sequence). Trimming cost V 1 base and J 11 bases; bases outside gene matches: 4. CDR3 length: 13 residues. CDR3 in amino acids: CATSRGQGARAFF. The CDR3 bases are TGTGCCACCAGCAGAGGACAGGGGGCCCGCGCTTTCTTT.

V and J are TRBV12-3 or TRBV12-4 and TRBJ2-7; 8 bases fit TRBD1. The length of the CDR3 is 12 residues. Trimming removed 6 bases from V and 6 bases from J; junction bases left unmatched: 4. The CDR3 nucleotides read TGTGCCAGCAGGAACAGGGGGGTCGAGCAGTACTTC. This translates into CASRNRGVEQYF.

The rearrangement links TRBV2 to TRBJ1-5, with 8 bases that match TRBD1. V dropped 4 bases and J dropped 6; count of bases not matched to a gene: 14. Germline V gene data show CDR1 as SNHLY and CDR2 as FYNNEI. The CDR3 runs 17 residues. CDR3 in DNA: TGTGCCAGCAGTGGACCGGGGACAGGAAGAGGGGGTCAGCCCCAGCATTTT. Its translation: CASSGPGTGRGGQPQHF.

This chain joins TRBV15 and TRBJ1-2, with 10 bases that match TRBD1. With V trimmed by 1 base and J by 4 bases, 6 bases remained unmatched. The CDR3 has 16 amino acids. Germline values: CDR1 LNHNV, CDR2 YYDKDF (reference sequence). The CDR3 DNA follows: TGTGCCACCAGCAGAGGTGGGACAGGGGATACCTATGGCTACACCTTC. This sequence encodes CATSRGGTGDTYGYTF.

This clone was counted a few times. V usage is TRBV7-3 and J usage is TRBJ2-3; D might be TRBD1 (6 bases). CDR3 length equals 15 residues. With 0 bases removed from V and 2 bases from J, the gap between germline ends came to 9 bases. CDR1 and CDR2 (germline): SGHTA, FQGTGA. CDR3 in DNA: TGTGCCAGCAGCTTAACGGGGGCCTTCACAGATACGCAGTATTTT. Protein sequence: CASSLTGAFTDTQYF.

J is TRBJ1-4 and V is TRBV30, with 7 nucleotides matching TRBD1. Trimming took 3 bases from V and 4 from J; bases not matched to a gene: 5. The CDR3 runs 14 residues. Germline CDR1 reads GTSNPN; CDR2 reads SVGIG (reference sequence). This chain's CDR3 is CAWSLGQLNEKLFF. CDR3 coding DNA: TGTGCCTGGAGCCTGGGACAGCTTAATGAAAAACTGTTTTTT.

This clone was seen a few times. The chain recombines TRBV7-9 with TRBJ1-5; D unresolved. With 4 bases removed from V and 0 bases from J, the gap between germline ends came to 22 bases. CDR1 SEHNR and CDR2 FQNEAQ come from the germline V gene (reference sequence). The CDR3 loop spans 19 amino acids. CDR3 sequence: CASSSRSHRKWDSNQPQHF. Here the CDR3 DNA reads TGTGCCAGCAGCTCCCGATCACACCGAAAGTGGGATAGCAATCAGCCCCAGCATTTT.

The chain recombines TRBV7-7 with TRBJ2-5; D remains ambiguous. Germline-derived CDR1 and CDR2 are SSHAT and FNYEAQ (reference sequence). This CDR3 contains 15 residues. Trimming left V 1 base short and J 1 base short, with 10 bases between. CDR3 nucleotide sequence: TGTGCCAGCAGCTTAGGTCGGCTACCCCAAGAGACCCAGTACTTC. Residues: CASSLGRLPQETQYF. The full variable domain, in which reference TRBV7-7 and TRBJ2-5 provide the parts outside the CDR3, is GAGVSQSPRYKVTKRGQDVTLRCDPISSHATLYWYQQALGQGPEFLTYFNYEAQPDKSGLPSDRFSAERPEGSISTLTIQRTEQRDSAMYRCASSLGRLPQETQYFGPGTRLLVL.

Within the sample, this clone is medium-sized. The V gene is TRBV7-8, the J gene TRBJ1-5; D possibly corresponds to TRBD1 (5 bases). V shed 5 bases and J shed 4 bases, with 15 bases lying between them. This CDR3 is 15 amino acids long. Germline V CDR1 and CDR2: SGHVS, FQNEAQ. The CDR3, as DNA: TGTGCCAGCAGCCTAAACGGGGCCCTTAATCAGCCCCAGCATTTT. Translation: CASSLNGALNQPQHF.

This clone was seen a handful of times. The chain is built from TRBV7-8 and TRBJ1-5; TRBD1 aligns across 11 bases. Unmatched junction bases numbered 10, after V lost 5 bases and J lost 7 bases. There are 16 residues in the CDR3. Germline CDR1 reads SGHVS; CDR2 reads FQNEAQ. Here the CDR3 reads CASSVSRDRGYQPQHF. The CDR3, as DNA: TGTGCCAGCAGCGTAAGCCGGGACAGGGGGTACCAGCCCCAGCATTTT.

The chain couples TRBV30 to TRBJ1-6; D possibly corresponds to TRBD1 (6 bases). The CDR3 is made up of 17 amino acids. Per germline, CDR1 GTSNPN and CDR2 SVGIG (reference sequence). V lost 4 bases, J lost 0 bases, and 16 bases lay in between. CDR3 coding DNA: TGTGCCTGGAATTGGGGGGGCACCTTCTCCTATAATTCACCCCTCCACTTT. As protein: CAWNWGGTFSYNSPLHF.

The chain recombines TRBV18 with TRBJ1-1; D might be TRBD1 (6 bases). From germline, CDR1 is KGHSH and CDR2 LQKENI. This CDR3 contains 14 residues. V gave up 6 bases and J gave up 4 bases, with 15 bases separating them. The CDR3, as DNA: TGTGCCAGCTCCCGGGGGGGGCAGACCACTGAAGCTTTCTTT. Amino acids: CASSRGGQTTEAFF.